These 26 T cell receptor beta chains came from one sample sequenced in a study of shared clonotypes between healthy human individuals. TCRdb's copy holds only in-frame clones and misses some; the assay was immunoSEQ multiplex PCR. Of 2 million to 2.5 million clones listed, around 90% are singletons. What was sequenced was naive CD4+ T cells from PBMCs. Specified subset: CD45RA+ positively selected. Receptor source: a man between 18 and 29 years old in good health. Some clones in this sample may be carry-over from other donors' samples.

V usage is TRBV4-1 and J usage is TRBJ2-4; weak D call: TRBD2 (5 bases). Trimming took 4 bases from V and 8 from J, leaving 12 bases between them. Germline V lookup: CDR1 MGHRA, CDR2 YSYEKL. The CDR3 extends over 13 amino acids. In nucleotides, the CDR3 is TGCGCCAGCAGCCCCCGCGTCGGGGACATTCAGTACTTC. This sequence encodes CASSPRVGDIQYF.

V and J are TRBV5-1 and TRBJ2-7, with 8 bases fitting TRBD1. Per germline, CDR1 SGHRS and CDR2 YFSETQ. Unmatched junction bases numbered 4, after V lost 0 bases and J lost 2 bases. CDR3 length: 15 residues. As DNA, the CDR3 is TGCGCCAGCAGCTTGGGACAGGGGATCGCCTACGAGCAGTACTTC. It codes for CASSLGQGIAYEQYF.

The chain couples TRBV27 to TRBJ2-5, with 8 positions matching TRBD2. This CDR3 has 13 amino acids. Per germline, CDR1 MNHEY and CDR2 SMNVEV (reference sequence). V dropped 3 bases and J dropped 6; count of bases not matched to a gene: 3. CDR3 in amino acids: CASSFGGGKTQYF. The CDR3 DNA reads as TGTGCCAGCAGTTTCGGGGGGGGAAAGACCCAGTACTTC.

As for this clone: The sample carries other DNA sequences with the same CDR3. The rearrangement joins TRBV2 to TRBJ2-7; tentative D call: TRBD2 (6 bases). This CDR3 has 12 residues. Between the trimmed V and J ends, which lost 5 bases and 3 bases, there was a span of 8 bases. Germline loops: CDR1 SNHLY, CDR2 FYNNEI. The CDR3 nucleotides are TGTGCCAGCAGTCTGGGGGGCTACGAGCAGTACTTC. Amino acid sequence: CASSLGGYEQYF.

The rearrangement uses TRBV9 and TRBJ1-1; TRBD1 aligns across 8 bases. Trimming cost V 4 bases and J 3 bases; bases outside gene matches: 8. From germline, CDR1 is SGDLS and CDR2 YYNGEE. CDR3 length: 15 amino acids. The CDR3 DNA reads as TGTGCCAGCAGCCACCTGGACAGGGTGGACACTGAAGCTTTCTTT. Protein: CASSHLDRVDTEAFF.

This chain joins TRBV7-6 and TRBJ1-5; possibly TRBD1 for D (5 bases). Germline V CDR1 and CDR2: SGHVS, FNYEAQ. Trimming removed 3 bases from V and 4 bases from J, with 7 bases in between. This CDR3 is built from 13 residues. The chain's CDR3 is CASSFGGNQPQHF. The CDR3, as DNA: TGTGCCAGCAGCTTTGGGGGAAATCAGCCCCAGCATTTT.

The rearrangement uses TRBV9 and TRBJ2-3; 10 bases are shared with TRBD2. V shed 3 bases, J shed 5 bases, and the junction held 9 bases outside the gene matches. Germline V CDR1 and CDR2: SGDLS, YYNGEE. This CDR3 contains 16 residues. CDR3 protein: CASSGEREGPVDTQYF. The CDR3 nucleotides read TGTGCCAGCAGCGGGGAGCGGGAGGGCCCAGTAGATACGCAGTATTTT.

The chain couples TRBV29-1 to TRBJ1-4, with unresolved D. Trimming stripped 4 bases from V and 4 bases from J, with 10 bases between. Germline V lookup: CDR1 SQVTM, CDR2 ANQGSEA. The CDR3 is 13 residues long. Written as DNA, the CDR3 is TGCAGCGTTGTCGGGCAGTATAATGAAAAACTGTTTTTT. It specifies CSVVGQYNEKLFF.

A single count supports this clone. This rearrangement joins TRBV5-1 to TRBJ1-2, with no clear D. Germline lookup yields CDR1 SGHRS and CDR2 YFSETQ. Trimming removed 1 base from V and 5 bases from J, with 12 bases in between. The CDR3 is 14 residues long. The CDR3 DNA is TGCGCCAGCAGCTTGAGTCGTCCCGAGTATGGCTACACCTTC. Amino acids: CASSLSRPEYGYTF.

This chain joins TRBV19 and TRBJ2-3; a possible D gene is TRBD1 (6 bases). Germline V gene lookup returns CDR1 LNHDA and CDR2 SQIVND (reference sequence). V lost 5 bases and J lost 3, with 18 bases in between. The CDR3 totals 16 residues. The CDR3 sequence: CASSPRDIRLTDTQYF. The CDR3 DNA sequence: TGTGCCAGTAGTCCGAGGGACATTCGGTTGACAGATACGCAGTATTTT.

For the CDR3, the DNA is TGTGCCAGTAGTGTTGACAGGGAGAACACTGAAGCTTTCTTT. It codes for CASSVDRENTEAFF. V gene TRBV19 combines with J gene TRBJ1-1, with 7 positions matching TRBD1. Germline V gives CDR1 LNHDA, CDR2 SQIVND (reference sequence). The CDR3 has 14 amino acids. The junction had 4 bases not matched to a gene; V was cut back by 5 bases and J by 1 base.

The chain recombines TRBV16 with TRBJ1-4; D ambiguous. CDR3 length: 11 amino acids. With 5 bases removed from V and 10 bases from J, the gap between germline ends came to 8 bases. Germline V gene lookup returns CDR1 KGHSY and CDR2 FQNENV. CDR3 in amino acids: CASSSGGKLFF. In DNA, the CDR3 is TGTGCCAGCAGCTCCGGTGGAAAACTGTTTTTT.

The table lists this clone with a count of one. In DNA, the CDR3 is TGTGCCAGCAGCTTGGCCGGGACAGGGGTCCTCTCTGGGGCCAACGTCCTGACTTTC. Amino acids: CASSLAGTGVLSGANVLTF. The chain is built from TRBV7-6 and TRBJ2-6; TRBD1 agrees at 10 bases. The CDR3 totals 19 residues. CDR1 and CDR2 from the germline V gene are SGHVS and FNYEAQ. Trimming removed 3 bases from V and 0 bases from J; junction bases left unmatched: 8.

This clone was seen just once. CDR3 sequence reads: CASTGAVTEAFF. CDR3 nucleotide sequence: TGTGCCAGCACCGGGGCAGTCACTGAAGCTTTCTTT. V gene TRBV7-2 combines with J gene TRBJ1-1, with D tentatively TRBD1 (5 bases). Germline V gene data show CDR1 as SGHTA and CDR2 as FQGNSA. V lost 7 bases to trimming and J lost 4 bases, with 10 bases between them. CDR3 length equals 12 residues. The full variable domain, completed using reference TRBV7-2 and TRBJ1-1, is GAGVSQSPSNKVTEKGKDVELRCDPISGHTALYWYRQSLGQGLEFLIYFQGNSAPDKSGLPSDRFSAERTGGSVSTLTIQRTQQEDSAVYLCASTGAVTEAFFGQGTRLTVV.

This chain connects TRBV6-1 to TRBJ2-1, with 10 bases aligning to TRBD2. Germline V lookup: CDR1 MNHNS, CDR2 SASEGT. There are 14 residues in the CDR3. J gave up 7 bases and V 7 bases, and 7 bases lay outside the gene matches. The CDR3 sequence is CASTPSGRGNEQFF. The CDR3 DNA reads TGTGCCAGCACCCCTAGCGGGAGAGGGAATGAGCAGTTCTTC.

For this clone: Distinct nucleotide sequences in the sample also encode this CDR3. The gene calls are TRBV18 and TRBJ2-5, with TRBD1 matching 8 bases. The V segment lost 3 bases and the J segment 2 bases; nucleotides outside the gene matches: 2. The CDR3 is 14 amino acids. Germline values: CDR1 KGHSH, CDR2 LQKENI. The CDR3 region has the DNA TGTGCCAGCTCACCCCGGACAGGGCAAGAGACCCAGTACTTC. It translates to CASSPRTGQETQYF.

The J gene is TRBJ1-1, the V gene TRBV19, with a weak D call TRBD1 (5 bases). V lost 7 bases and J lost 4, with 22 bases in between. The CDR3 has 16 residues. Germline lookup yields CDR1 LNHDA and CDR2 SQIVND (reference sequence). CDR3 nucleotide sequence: TGTGCCAGTACCCCCGGGGCAGGGAGGCGGGGCACTGAAGCTTTCTTT. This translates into CASTPGAGRRGTEAFF.

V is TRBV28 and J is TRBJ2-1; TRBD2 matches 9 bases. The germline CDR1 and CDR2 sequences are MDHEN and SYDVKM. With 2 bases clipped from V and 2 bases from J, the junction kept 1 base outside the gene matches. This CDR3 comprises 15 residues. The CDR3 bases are TGTGCCAGCAGTTTAAGCGGGAGGACCTACAATGAGCAGTTCTTC. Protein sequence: CASSLSGRTYNEQFF.

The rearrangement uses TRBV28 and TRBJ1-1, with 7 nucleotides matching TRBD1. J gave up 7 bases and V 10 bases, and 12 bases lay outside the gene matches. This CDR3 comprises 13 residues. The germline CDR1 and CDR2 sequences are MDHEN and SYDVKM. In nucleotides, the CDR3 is TGTGCCACCCAGCTTACAGGGGACCTTGAAGCTTTCTTT. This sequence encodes CATQLTGDLEAFF.

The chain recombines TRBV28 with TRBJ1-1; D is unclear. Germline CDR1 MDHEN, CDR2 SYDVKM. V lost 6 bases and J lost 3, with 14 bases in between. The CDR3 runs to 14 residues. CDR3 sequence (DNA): TGTGCCAGCAGAATCCCCCACGCGTACACTGAAGCTTTCTTT. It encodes CASRIPHAYTEAFF.

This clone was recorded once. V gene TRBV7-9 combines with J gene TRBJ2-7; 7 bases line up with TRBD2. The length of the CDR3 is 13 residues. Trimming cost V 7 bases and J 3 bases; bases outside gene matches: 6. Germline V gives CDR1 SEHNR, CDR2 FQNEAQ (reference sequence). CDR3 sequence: CASTSGGGYEQYF. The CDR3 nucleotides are TGTGCCAGCACCTCGGGCGGGGGCTACGAGCAGTACTTC.

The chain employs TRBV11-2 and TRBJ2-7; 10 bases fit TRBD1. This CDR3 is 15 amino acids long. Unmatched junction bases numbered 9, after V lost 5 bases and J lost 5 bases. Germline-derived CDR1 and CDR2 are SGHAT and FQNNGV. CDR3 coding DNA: TGTGCCAGCAGCCCGGCCCCGGACAGGGGGAACGAGCAGTACTTC. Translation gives CASSPAPDRGNEQYF.

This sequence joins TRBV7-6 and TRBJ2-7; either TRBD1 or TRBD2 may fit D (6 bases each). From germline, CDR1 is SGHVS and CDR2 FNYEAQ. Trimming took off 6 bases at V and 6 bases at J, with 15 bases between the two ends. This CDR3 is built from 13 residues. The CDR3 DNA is TGTGCCAGCAGTTCGGGGGCTAGGCTCGAGCAGTACTTC. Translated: CASSSGARLEQYF. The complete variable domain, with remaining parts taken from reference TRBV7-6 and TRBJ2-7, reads GAGVSQSPRYKVTKRGQDVALRCDPISGHVSLYWYRQALGQGPEFLTYFNYEAQQDKSGLPNDRFSAERPEGSISTLTIQRTEQRDSAMYRCASSSGARLEQYFGPGTRLTVT.

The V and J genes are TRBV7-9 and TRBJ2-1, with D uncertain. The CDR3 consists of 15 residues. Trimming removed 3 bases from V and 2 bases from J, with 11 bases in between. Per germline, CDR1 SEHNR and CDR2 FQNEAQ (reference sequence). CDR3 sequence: CASSFLRGPYNEQFF. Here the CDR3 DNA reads TGTGCCAGCAGCTTCCTCCGCGGCCCCTACAATGAGCAGTTCTTC.

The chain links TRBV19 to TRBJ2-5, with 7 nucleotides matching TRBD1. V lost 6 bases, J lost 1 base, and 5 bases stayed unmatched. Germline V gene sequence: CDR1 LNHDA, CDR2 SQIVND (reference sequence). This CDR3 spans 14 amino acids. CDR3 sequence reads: CASRGPGGQETQYF. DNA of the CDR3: TGTGCCAGTAGGGGACCAGGGGGCCAAGAGACCCAGTACTTC.

The CDR3 loop is CASSQGQGLANNTEAFF. The CDR3 DNA follows: TGTGCCAGCAGCCAAGGACAGGGACTCGCTAACAACACTGAAGCTTTCTTT. The V call is TRBV7-9, the J call TRBJ1-1, with 8 bases fitting TRBD1. After removal of 5 bases from V and 2 bases from J, the junction contained 13 bases not matched to a gene. The CDR3 spans 17 residues. Germline V gene sequence: CDR1 SEHNR, CDR2 FQNEAQ (reference sequence).